This TCR beta chain is from a study of CD8 T cells in Susac syndrome. The V end was cut by 4 bases, the J end by 0 bases, with 16 bases between. The CDR3 length is 17 residues. Isolation of CD8+ and CD4+ T cells was performed negatively, whereas enrichment of TEMRA cells was done by FACS. RNA was extracted with the RNeasy kit, and a quantity of roughly 0.5 to 1 ug was reverse transcribed using random hexamers. One entry per CDR3 protein results from TCRdb running MiXCR on the immunoSEQ multiplex PCR reads. This sample has 200,000 to 300,000 distinct CDR3 sequences; 85% to 95% occur once, and the top ten carry 0.065% to 0.08%.

The receptor was isolated from a human donor with multiple sclerosis. The genes are TRBV12-3 or TRBV12-4 and TRBJ1-5; a possible D gene is TRBD1 (5 bases). The sample taken for sequencing was CD4+ T cells from PBMCs. This CDR3 reads CASSSDNGPYSNQPQHF. CDR3 coding DNA: TGTGCCAGCAGTTCGGACAACGGACCGTATAGCAATCAGCCCCAGCATTTT.